Listed below are T cell receptor beta chains from one sample, sequenced in a study of blood T cell repertoires in COVID-19. Profiling relied on immunoSEQ multiplex PCR, and the TCRdb table lists in-frame clones only, not all of them. In the table there are roughly 130,000 clones, more than 90% of which are singletons. What was sequenced was peripheral blood. The receptors derive from a man between 60 and 75 years old with COVID-19, enrolled during active disease. CDR3s leave out the opening cysteine and the closing phenylalanine or tryptophan. Size tells how often a clone was seen (once, few, many) or the class of an expanded clone, and some rows leave it out.

TRBJ1-6 NA TRBV4-1 ASSHDKDRGLSPLH
TRBJ1-2 NA TRBV30 AWSVDRSYT
TRBJ1-1 NA TRBV6-5 ATSLGFTEAF
TRBJ2-3 NA TRBV6-1 ASSGLAPDTQY
TRBJ1-5 NA TRBV6-2/TRBV6-3 ASSPTDGNNQPQH
TRBJ2-1 NA TRBV29-1 SVEASISVSEQF
TRBJ1-6 NA TRBV9 ASSVNNYSPLH
TRBJ2-1 NA TRBV7-6 ASSLDTGGSYNEQF
TRBJ1-2 NA TRBV10-3 AISAGRYGYT
TRBJ1-6 NA TRBV6-5 ATAGDRGGSPLH
TRBJ1-4 NA TRBV10-2 ASSEPGANEKLF
TRBJ1-5 NA TRBV6-5 ASRDRPNQPQH
TRBJ1-4 NA TRBV7-9 ASSLDRGTNEKLF
TRBJ2-1 NA TRBV5-1 ASSSGLAVYNEQF
TRBJ2-1 NA TRBV29-1 SVSELIPNEQF
TRBJ1-1 once TRBV5-4 ASSLVRGMNTEAF
TRBJ2-7 NA TRBV5-4 ASSLDAGSYEQY
TRBJ2-7 NA TRBV29-1 SAGGQAITEQY
TRBJ2-7 NA TRBV19 ASKGTSGLSEQY
TRBJ2-2 NA TRBV2 ASSRHPGQGYGELF
TRBJ1-1 NA TRBV28 ASSRGDRFYTEAF
TRBJ1-5 NA TRBV19 ASSITGGRNQPQH
TRBJ1-2 NA TRBV6-5 ASSYAGGGLGYGYT
TRBJ1-1 NA TRBV10-3 AISGDRAGGEAF
TRBJ2-1 NA TRBV7-3 ASRPSPGGSEQF
TRBJ1-2 NA TRBV5-6 ASSLDQNYGYT
TRBJ1-6 NA TRBV5-1 ASSLGQADSPLH
TRBJ2-3 NA TRBV5-4 ASSLVAGGEADTQY
TRBJ2-1 few TRBV4-3 ASSQDVLGLAYEQF
TRBJ2-5 few TRBV14 ASSRIGRKETQY
TRBJ2-7 NA TRBV6-5 ASRSAGSTYEQY
TRBJ2-7 NA TRBV7-9 ASSPRTGSSYEQY
TRBJ2-5 NA TRBV5-4 ASSHKRDNQETQY
TRBJ2-7 NA TRBV2 ASSGRGLKDEQY
TRBJ1-1 NA TRBV4-2 ASSPTGGNTEAF
TRBJ2-2 NA TRBV30 AWTVSRAPGELF
TRBJ1-2 NA TRBV29-1 SSTGEGTYGYT
TRBJ2-7 NA TRBV27 ASSRDRDRGYEQY
TRBJ2-1 NA TRBV15 ATSRASGLSSYNEQF
TRBJ2-5 NA TRBV5-6 ASSLEGQYNQETQY
TRBJ2-3 NA TRBV2 ASSFDRGEPDTQY
TRBJ2-1 NA TRBV30 AWSYSDEQF
TRBJ2-7 NA TRBV7-8 ASSYNVRDSSYEQY
TRBJ1-6 NA TRBV30 AWSQAGNSPLH
TRBJ2-1 NA TRBV10-3 AIRGTSGRPNEQF
TRBJ2-3 NA TRBV10-3 AISESPLGLDTQY
TRBJ1-5 NA TRBV29-1 SGRRQGDAQPQH
TRBJ2-1 NA TRBV18 ASSPQGARVGNEQF
TRBJ2-3 NA TRBV18 ASSPLARVGTDTQY
TRBJ1-4 NA TRBV7-3 ASSLTGQSFEKLF
TRBJ2-1 NA TRBV6-1 ASSETPGQGYNEQF
TRBJ2-7 NA TRBV3-1/TRBV3-2 ASSQEGQGANEQY
TRBJ2-2 NA TRBV12-5 ASVWGLAGISNTGELF
TRBJ2-2 NA TRBV10-1 ASSDSAGRVVNTGELF